What follows describes a single T cell receptor (beta chain). Its antigen is undetermined. The sample belongs to a study of cytomegalovirus exposure and HLA in healthy donors. The PCR was carried out with 60 Vbeta primers and 13 Jbeta primers. The method was immunoSEQ multiplex PCR; TCRdb's version includes in-frame clones alone and lacks a portion of them. The sample holds approximately 81,000 clones, 77% seen once. In germline, CDR1 is SGHVS, CDR2 FQNEAQ. J gave up 0 bases and V 1 base, and 6 bases lay outside the gene matches. This CDR3 has 17 amino acids. Study-wide results and caveats: Most subjects' HLA-A and HLA-B alleles were reportedly predicted from TCR beta sequences. TRBV6-2, TRBV6-3 and other indistinguishable V segments were excluded. A later analysis reportedly found fewer N-insertions in an Asian-associated ancestry cluster than the approximately 670-donor mean. Specificity of three CMV-associated chains for CMV antigens was verified in vitro.

The sequence came from a man aged 45-60 years in good health and CMV-seropositive. The genes are TRBV7-8 and TRBJ1-1, with 9 bases aligning to TRBD1. Sequencing was performed on PBMCs. The CDR3 coding sequence is TGTGCCAGCAGCTTAGATCGGACAGGGGCAATGAACACTGAAGCTTTCTTT. It is translated as CASSLDRTGAMNTEAFF.